This T cell receptor (beta chain) was sequenced for a study of blood T cell repertoires in COVID-19. CDR3 length equals 14 residues. Trimming at V came to 3 bases and at J to 11 bases, leaving 9 bases not matched to a gene. Per the germline V gene, CDR1 is MDHEN and CDR2 is SYDVKM. Cohorts were assigned according to the clinical history that participants reported. Generated by immunoSEQ multiplex PCR, the TCRdb table keeps only in-frame clones and is missing some. The sample carries 200,000 to 250,000 clones, roughly 88% recorded once. The chain couples TRBV28 to TRBJ1-1, with TRBD1 matching 10 bases. The specimen was PBMCs or T cells enriched from blood (not recorded which). The receptor was derived from a woman aged 50 to 65 who had recovered from COVID-19. The DNA of the CDR3 is TGTGCCAGCAGTTTGACAGGGGGCGCTTCGTTTGCTTTCTTT. It specifies CASSLTGGASFAFF.